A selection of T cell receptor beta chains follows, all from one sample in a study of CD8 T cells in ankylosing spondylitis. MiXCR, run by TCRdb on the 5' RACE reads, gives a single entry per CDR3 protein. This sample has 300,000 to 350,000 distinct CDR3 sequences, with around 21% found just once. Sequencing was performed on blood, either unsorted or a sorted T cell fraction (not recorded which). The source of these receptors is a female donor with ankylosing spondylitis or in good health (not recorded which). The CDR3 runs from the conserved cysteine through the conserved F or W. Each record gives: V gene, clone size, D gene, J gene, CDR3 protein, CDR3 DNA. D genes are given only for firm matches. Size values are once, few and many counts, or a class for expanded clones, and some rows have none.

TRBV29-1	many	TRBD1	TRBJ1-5	CSVGSGGDQPQHF	TGCAGCGTTGGGTCAGGGGGCGATCAGCCCCAGCATTTT
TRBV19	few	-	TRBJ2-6	CASSGFSGANVLTF	TGTGCCAGTAGTGGATTCTCTGGGGCCAACGTCCTGACTTTC
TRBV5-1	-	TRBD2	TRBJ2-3	CASSGGTSGGTDTQYF	TGCGCCAGCAGCGGGGGGACTAGCGGCGGCACAGATACGCAGTATTTT
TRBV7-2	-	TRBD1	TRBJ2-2	CASGTGSTGELFF	TGTGCCAGCGGGACAGGGAGCACCGGGGAGCTGTTTTTT
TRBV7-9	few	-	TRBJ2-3	CASTKGGGTDTQYF	TGTGCCAGCACCAAAGGGGGAGGGACAGATACGCAGTATTTT
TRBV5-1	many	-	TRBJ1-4	CASSLGSLATNEKLFF	TGCGCCAGCAGCTTGGGCAGTCTCGCAACTAATGAAAAACTGTTTTTT
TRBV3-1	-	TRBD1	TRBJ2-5	CASSPPWDSLMETQYF	TGTGCCAGCAGCCCCCCCTGGGACAGCCTAATGGAGACCCAGTACTTC
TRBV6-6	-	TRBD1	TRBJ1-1	CASRAGGQAEAFF	TGTGCCAGCAGGGCGGGTGGACAGGCGGAAGCTTTCTTT
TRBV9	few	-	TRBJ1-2	CASSSNAVDGYTF	TGTGCCAGCAGCTCAAACGCGGTCGATGGCTACACCTTC
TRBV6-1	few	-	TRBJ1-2	CASSEVRSGYTF	TGTGCCAGCAGTGAAGTTAGAAGTGGCTACACCTTC
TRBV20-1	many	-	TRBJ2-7	CSTGGPTNGPQYF	TGCAGTACTGGCGGGCCTACCAACGGACCGCAGTACTTC
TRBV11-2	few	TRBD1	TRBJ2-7	CASSLGTVPSYEQYF	TGTGCCAGCAGCCTAGGGACAGTACCTTCCTACGAGCAGTACTTC
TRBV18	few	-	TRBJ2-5	CASSPQNDRSKTQYF	TGTGCCAGCTCACCACAGAACGACAGGTCTAAGACCCAGTACTTC
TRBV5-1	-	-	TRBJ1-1	CASSLGVTVNTEAFF	TGCGCCAGCAGCTTGGGAGTCACAGTGAACACTGAAGCTTTCTTT
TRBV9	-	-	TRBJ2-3	CASSGPGASTDTQYF	TGTGCCAGCAGCGGCCCGGGGGCGAGCACAGATACGCAGTATTTT
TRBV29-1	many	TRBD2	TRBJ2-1	CSVGTSRHNEQFF	TGCAGCGTTGGGACTAGCAGACACAATGAGCAGTTCTTC
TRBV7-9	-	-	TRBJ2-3	CASSGADSRLTDTQYF	TGTGCCAGCAGCGGGGCCGACTCCAGACTCACAGATACGCAGTATTTT
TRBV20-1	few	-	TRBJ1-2	CSATDRRSPYGYTF	TGCAGTGCTACCGACAGAAGGTCCCCCTATGGCTACACCTTC
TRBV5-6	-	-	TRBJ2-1	CASSFNHEQFF	TGTGCCAGCAGCTTTAACCATGAGCAGTTCTTC
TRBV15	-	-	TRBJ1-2	CATSREEGDGYTF	TGTGCCACCAGCAGAGAGGAGGGCGACGGCTACACCTTC
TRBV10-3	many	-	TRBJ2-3	CAISFQALTDTQYF	TGTGCCATCAGCTTCCAAGCGCTCACAGATACGCAGTATTTT
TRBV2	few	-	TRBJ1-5	CASSTQGFGQPQHF	TGTGCCAGCAGTACACAGGGTTTCGGACAGCCCCAGCATTTT
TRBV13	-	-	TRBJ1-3	CASSLEDSGNTIYF	TGTGCCAGCAGCTTAGAAGACTCTGGAAACACCATATATTTT
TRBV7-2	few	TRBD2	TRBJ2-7	CASSLVPSGSYEQYF	TGTGCCAGCAGCTTAGTGCCTAGCGGGAGTTACGAGCAGTACTTC
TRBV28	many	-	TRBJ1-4	CASSSRLRANEKLFF	TGTGCCAGCAGTTCGAGGCTACGAGCTAATGAAAAACTGTTTTTT
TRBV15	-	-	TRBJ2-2	CATSRTPGELFF	TGTGCCACCAGCAGAACTCCCGGGGAGCTGTTTTTT
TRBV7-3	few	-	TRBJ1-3	CASSLRPGENTIYF	TGTGCCAGCAGCTTAAGACCAGGGGAAAACACCATATATTTT
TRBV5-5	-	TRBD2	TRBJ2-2	CASSPRLAANTGELFF	TGTGCCAGCAGCCCGCGACTAGCGGCTAACACCGGGGAGCTGTTTTTT
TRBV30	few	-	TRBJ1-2	CAWSKTDAYGYTF	TGTGCCTGGAGCAAGACAGACGCCTATGGCTACACCTTC
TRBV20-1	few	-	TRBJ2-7	CSASQGSFDEQYF	TGCAGTGCTAGTCAGGGGAGCTTCGACGAGCAGTACTTC
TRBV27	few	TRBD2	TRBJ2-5	CASSLRLAGEGTQYF	TGTGCCAGCAGTTTAAGACTAGCGGGGGAGGGGACCCAGTACTTC
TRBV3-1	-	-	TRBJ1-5	CASSPGRSGVGTQHF	TGTGCCAGCAGCCCGGGTCGATCAGGGGTAGGGACCCAGCATTTT
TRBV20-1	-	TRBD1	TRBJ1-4	CSARDRGGGEKLFF	TGCAGTGCTAGAGACAGGGGGGGCGGTGAAAAACTGTTTTTT
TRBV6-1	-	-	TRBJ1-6	CASSRTADYSPLHF	TGTGCCAGCAGTCGGACGGCGGATTATTCACCCCTCCACTTT
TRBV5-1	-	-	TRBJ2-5	CASSPDPNVETQYF	TGCGCCAGCAGCCCGGACCCCAATGTTGAGACCCAGTACTTC
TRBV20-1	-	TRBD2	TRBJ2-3	CSAGPLAGGLTDTQYF	TGCAGTGCTGGCCCACTAGCGGGAGGGTTAACAGATACGCAGTATTTT
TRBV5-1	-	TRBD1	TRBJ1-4	CASSGDRSTNEKLFF	TGCGCCAGCAGCGGGGACAGATCAACTAATGAAAAACTGTTTTTT
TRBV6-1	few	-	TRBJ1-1	CASSISLDRVMHTEAFF	TGTGCCAGCAGCATTAGTCTCGACCGAGTCATGCACACTGAAGCTTTCTTT
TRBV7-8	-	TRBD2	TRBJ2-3	CASSPHPASGGTDTQYF	TGTGCCAGCAGCCCACATCCGGCTAGCGGTGGGACAGATACGCAGTATTTT
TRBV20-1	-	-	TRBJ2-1	CSASRGADNSYNEQFF	TGCAGTGCTAGTCGGGGGGCGGACAACTCCTACAATGAGCAGTTCTTC
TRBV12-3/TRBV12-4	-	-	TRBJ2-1	CATLLRTHNEQFF	TGTGCCACCCTTCTACGAACCCACAATGAGCAGTTCTTC
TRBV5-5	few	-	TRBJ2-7	CASSWSRDTNYEQYF	TGTGCCAGCAGCTGGAGCCGGGACACCAACTACGAGCAGTACTTC
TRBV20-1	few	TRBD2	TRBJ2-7	CSAVLAGGYEQYF	TGCAGTGCTGTCCTAGCGGGAGGCTACGAGCAGTACTTC
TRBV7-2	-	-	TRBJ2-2	CASSRVQGTGELFF	TGTGCCAGCAGCCGGGTACAGGGAACCGGGGAGCTGTTTTTT
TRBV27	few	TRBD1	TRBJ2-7	CASSFTGVSPYEQYF	TGTGCCAGCAGTTTTACAGGGGTCAGCCCCTACGAGCAGTACTTC
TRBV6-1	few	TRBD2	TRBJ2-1	CASSGLLAGVKDEQFF	TGTGCCAGCAGTGGATTACTAGCGGGAGTTAAGGATGAGCAGTTCTTC
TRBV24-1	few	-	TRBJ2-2	CATSDWGATTGELFF	TGTGCCACCAGTGATTGGGGGGCCACAACCGGGGAGCTGTTTTTT
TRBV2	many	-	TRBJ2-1	CASSEAQTVYNEQFF	TGTGCCAGCAGTGAAGCGCAGACTGTATACAATGAGCAGTTCTTC
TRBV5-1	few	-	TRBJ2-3	CASSSARSAQYF	TGCGCCAGCAGCTCCGCTAGATCGGCGCAGTATTTT
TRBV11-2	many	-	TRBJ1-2	CASSLDSPDAGYTF	TGTGCCAGCAGCTTAGATTCCCCAGACGCTGGCTACACCTTC
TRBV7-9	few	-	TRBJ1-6	CASSLATLTPLHF	TGTGCCAGCAGCTTAGCGACATTGACACCCCTCCACTTT
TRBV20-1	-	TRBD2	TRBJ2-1	CSARDLREGLSYYYNEQFF	TGCAGTGCTAGAGATTTACGGGAGGGCCTCTCCTACTACTACAATGAGCAGTTCTTC
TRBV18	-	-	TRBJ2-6	CASSRTGPGGANVLTF	TGTGCCAGCTCCCGCACAGGCCCGGGGGGGGCCAACGTCCTGACTTTC
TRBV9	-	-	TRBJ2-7	CASSVGQTGGQYF	TGTGCCAGCAGCGTCGGACAGACCGGGGGGCAGTACTTC
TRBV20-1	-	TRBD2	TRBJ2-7	CSARIAGSYEQYF	TGCAGTGCTAGGATAGCGGGTTCCTACGAGCAGTACTTC
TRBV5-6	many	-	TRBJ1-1	CASSLAGYGAEAFF	TGTGCCAGCAGCTTGGCGGGTTACGGAGCTGAAGCTTTCTTT
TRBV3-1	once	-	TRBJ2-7	CASSQFYEQYF	TGTGCCAGCAGCCAATTCTACGAGCAGTACTTC